This TCR beta chain originates from a study of T cell repertoires in cytomegalovirus infection. Study results and limitations: HLA-C-restricted, CMV-specific TCR beta clonotypes were dominant ex vivo.

This clonotype was recorded at least ten times. Its antigen is unidentified. Each CDR3 protein is one row after TCRdb ran MiXCR on the reads. The sample carries around 440,000 distinct CDR3 sequences, about 11% recorded once. This CDR3 region has 16 residues. Trimming took 4 bases from V and 0 from J, leaving 13 bases between them. CDR1 is MDHEN, CDR2 SYDVKM, per germline. The material sequenced was PBMCs. The TCR comes from a human donor in good health (CMV status not recorded). Some clones in this sample may be carry-over from other donors' samples. This sequence joins TRBV28 and TRBJ2-1; tentative D call: TRBD1 (5 bases). CDR3 in DNA: TGTGCCAGCAGTTCCCCACAGGAAAGCTCCTACAATGAGCAGTTCTTC. Its protein is CASSSPQESSYNEQFF.